This TCR beta chain is from a study of beta chain features in type 1 diabetes. Study-level findings and limits: When Type 1 diabetes patients were examined, their TCRB CDR3s proved moderately but significantly shorter in all four CD4+ subsets. Possible PCR preference for shorter templates applied equally to patients and controls.

Isolated RNA was reverse transcribed in full, so expressed TCRB transcripts were sequenced. Assay used: immunoSEQ multiplex PCR; TCRdb lists only in-frame clones, some missing. The sample lists 310,000 or so clones; approximately 9.7% were seen once. The CDR3 runs to 14 residues. The V gene's germline CDR1 is SNHLY and CDR2 FYNNEI. Trimming cost V 10 bases and J 7 bases, with 21 bases left between them. Comments on this clone: Its target is not known.

Sorting of CD4+ naive, central memory, regulatory and stem cell-like memory cells was performed via CD45RO/CCR7/CD25/CD127/CD95/CD27. Every sorted population was more than 95% pure. Sequenced input: central memory CD4+ T cells from blood. This TCR came from a man aged 25-40 years with type 1 diabetes. This chain joins TRBV2 and TRBJ2-3, with D possibly being TRBD2 (5 bases). The CDR3 nucleotides are TGTGCCACCCCCCGGGATGGCGGCAAGTATACGCAGTATTTT. Amino acid sequence: CATPRDGGKYTQYF.